Presented here are 16 T cell receptor beta chains from one specimen sequenced in a study of blood T cell repertoires in COVID-19. Produced via immunoSEQ multiplex PCR; TCRdb's table is partial and in-frame only. The sample lists about 240,000 clones; about four fifths were seen once. The specimen was peripheral blood. The receptors shown here come from a man over 45 with acute or convalescent COVID-19.

V usage is TRBV28 and J usage is TRBJ2-7; TRBD1 matches at 7 bases. This CDR3 spans 15 amino acids. The junction had 7 bases not matched to a gene; V was cut back by 5 bases and J by 0 bases. Germline CDR1 MDHEN, CDR2 SYDVKM. CDR3 DNA sequence: TGTGCCAGCAGTCAGGGGACAGCGTACTCCTACGAGCAGTACTTC. Its translation is CASSQGTAYSYEQYF.

The rearrangement joins TRBV5-4 to TRBJ1-3; 8 nucleotides align to TRBD1. With 5 bases clipped from V and 0 bases from J, the junction kept 4 bases outside the gene matches. The CDR3 loop spans 15 amino acids. Looked up from germline, CDR1 is SGHNT and CDR2 is YYREEE (reference sequence). The CDR3 reads CASSPDRASGNTIYF. In DNA, the CDR3 is TGTGCCAGCAGTCCGGACAGGGCCTCTGGAAACACCATATATTTT.

V is TRBV9 and J is TRBJ2-5; 9 bases are shared with TRBD2. V dropped 0 bases and J dropped 4; count of bases not matched to a gene: 4. Germline lookup yields CDR1 SGDLS and CDR2 YYNGEE. This CDR3 is 15 amino acids long. CDR3 coding DNA: TGTGCCAGCAGCGTAGGAGCGGGGGGAGGAGAGACCCAGTACTTC. Translated, it gives CASSVGAGGGETQYF. The variable domain in full, with the rest retrieved from reference TRBV9 and TRBJ2-5, is DSGVTQTPKHLITATGQRVTLRCSPRSGDLSVYWYQQSLDQGLQFLIQYYNGEERAKGNILERFSAQQFPDLHSELNLSSLELGDSALYFCASSVGAGGGETQYFGPGTRLLVL.

The V gene is TRBV7-3, the J gene TRBJ2-5; D ambiguous. The germline V and J ends were trimmed by 2 bases and 4 bases, with 17 bases remaining between them. Germline-derived CDR1 and CDR2 are SGHTA and FQGTGA. The CDR3 totals 16 residues. The CDR3 nucleotides read TGTGCCAGCAGCTTACTACCAACCCTTTTCGGAGAGACCCAGTACTTC. This sequence encodes CASSLLPTLFGETQYF. Combining the CDR3 with reference TRBV7-3 and TRBJ2-5 gives the whole variable domain GAGVSQTPSNKVTEKGKYVELRCDPISGHTALYWYRQSLGQGPEFLIYFQGTGAADDSGLPNDRFFAVRPEGSVSTLKIQRTERGDSAVYLCASSLLPTLFGETQYFGPGTRLLVL.

V gene TRBV7-3 combines with J gene TRBJ2-2, with 7 bases matching TRBD2. The CDR3 contains 15 residues. Trimming removed 2 bases from V and 0 bases from J; junction bases left unmatched: 0. Germline V gene sequence: CDR1 SGHTA, CDR2 FQGTGA. CDR3 region: CASSLAGANTGELFF. CDR3 nucleotide sequence: TGTGCCAGCAGCTTAGCGGGGGCGAACACCGGGGAGCTGTTTTTT.

The chain joins TRBV18 to TRBJ2-7, with D perhaps matching TRBD2 (5 bases). This CDR3 contains 15 residues. Trimming took 6 bases from V and 2 from J, leaving 17 bases between them. The germline gives CDR1 KGHSH, CDR2 LQKENI. The chain's CDR3 is CASSLGIDGAYEQYF. The CDR3 nucleotides are TGTGCCAGCTCCCTCGGAATTGACGGGGCCTACGAGCAGTACTTC.

The count of this clone is one. This rearrangement joins TRBV30 to TRBJ1-1; no definite D call. The CDR3 sequence is 11 residues long. Germline CDR1 reads GTSNPN; CDR2 reads SVGIG (reference sequence). With 0 bases removed from V and 11 bases from J, the gap between germline ends came to 10 bases. The CDR3 coding sequence is TGTGCCTGGAGTGTACTAGATAGGGCTTTCTTT. It encodes CAWSVLDRAFF.

The chain links TRBV11-2 to TRBJ2-2; maybe TRBD1 (6 bases). Trimming took 3 bases from V and 9 from J, leaving 8 bases between them. The CDR3 is 12 residues long. Germline V CDR1 and CDR2: SGHAT, FQNNGV. CDR3 region: CASSFRDRELFF. CDR3 DNA sequence: TGTGCCAGCAGCTTCCGGGACAGGGAGCTGTTTTTT.

The chain joins TRBV6-2 or TRBV6-3 to TRBJ1-6, with D uncertain. The germline V gene encodes CDR1 MNHEY and CDR2 SVGEGT. V lost 0 bases and J lost 7, with 7 bases in between. The length of the CDR3 is 14 residues. CDR3 sequence reads: CASSYSRPNSPLHF. CDR3 nucleotides: TGTGCCAGCAGTTACTCGAGGCCGAATTCACCCCTCCACTTT.

This clone was detected only once. The V and J genes are TRBV29-1 and TRBJ2-1, with a weak D call TRBD1 (6 bases). V was trimmed by 3 bases and J by 6 bases, leaving 12 bases between them. This CDR3 is built from 13 residues. Per germline, CDR1 SQVTM and CDR2 ANQGSEA. The CDR3 DNA sequence: TGCAGCGTTGATCCGTGGGACACCAATGAGCAGTTCTTC. Encoded protein: CSVDPWDTNEQFF.

J is TRBJ2-7 and V is TRBV27; D call uncertain. Trimming stripped 5 bases from V and 3 bases from J, with 14 bases between. The CDR3 contains 14 residues. Looked up from germline, CDR1 is MNHEY and CDR2 is SMNVEV (reference sequence). The CDR3 region has the DNA TGTGCCAGCAGTCCCGGTCTTTCGGTCTACGAGCAGTACTTC. Translated, it gives CASSPGLSVYEQYF.

The chain recombines TRBV5-6 with TRBJ2-7; D is possibly TRBD2 (5 bases). The CDR3 loop spans 14 amino acids. Germline-derived CDR1 and CDR2 are SGHDT and YYEEEE. V was clipped by 0 bases and J by 1 base, with 8 bases between them. The CDR3 sequence: CASSLGGGSYEQYF. The CDR3 region has the DNA TGTGCCAGCAGCTTGGGCGGCGGGTCCTACGAGCAGTACTTC.

This rearrangement joins TRBV4-2 to TRBJ1-5; the D gene is possibly TRBD1 (5 bases). The CDR3 spans 15 residues. CDR1 is LGHNA, CDR2 YNFKEQ, per germline. Trimming took off 1 base at V and 7 bases at J, with 14 bases between the two ends. CDR3 protein: CASSQVGQGYQPQHF. As DNA, the CDR3 is TGTGCCAGCAGCCAAGTGGGGCAGGGATACCAGCCCCAGCATTTT.

The rearrangement links TRBV5-1 to TRBJ2-1, with TRBD2 matching 7 bases. Germline V gene lookup returns CDR1 SGHRS and CDR2 YFSETQ. The CDR3 runs 15 residues. The J segment lost 2 bases and the V segment lost 4 bases, leaving 6 bases of the junction unmatched. The CDR3 DNA sequence: TGCGCCAGCAGCAAGTCTAGCGGAGCCTACAATGAGCAGTTCTTC. It encodes CASSKSSGAYNEQFF.

The rearrangement uses TRBV12-3 or TRBV12-4 and TRBJ2-1; 8 bases are a match to TRBD1. CDR3 size: 13 residues. V was pared by 5 bases and J by 8 bases, with 5 bases of the junction left unmatched. CDR3 coding DNA: TGTGCCAGCAGTAACAGGGGGGCGGATGAGCAGTTCTTC. It yields the protein CASSNRGADEQFF.

The chain recombines TRBV5-8 with TRBJ1-1, with TRBD1 identical over 7 bases. Germline V gene lookup returns CDR1 SGHTS and CDR2 YDEGEE. The CDR3 extends over 14 amino acids. With V trimmed by 4 bases and J by 5 bases, 8 bases remained unmatched. This chain's CDR3 is CASSPDRVGTEAFF. The CDR3 nucleotides read TGTGCCAGCAGCCCCGACAGGGTGGGGACTGAAGCTTTCTTT.